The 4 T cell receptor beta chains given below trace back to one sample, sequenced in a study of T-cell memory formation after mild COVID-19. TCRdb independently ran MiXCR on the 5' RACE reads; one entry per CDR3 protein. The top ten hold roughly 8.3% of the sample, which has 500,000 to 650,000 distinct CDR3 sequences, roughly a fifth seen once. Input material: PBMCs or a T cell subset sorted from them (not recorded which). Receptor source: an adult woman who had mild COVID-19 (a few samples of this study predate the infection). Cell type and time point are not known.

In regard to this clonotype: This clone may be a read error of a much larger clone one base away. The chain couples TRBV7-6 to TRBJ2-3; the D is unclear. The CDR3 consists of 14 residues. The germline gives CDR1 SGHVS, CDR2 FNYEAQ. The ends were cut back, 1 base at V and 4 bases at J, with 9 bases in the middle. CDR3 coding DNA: TGTGCCAGCAGCTTAGGGGGAACCCCAGATACGCAGTATTTT. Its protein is CASSLGGTPDTQYF. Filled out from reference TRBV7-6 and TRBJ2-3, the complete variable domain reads GAGVSQSPRYKVTKRGQDVALRCDPISGHVSLYWYRQALGQGPEFLTYFNYEAQQDKSGLPNDRFSAERPEGSISTLTIQRTEQRDSAMYRCASSLGGTPDTQYFGPGTRLTVL.

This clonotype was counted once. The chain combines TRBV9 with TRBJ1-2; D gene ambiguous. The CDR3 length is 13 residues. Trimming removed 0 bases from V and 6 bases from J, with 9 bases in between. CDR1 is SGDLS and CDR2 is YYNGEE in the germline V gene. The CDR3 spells CASSVGTAHGYTF. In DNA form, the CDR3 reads TGTGCCAGCAGCGTAGGCACGGCTCATGGCTACACCTTC.

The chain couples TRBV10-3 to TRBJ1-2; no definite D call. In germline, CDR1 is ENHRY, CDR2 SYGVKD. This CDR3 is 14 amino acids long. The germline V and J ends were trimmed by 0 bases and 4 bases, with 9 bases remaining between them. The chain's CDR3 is CAISESGTFYGYTF. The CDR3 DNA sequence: TGTGCCATCAGTGAGTCAGGAACATTCTATGGCTACACCTTC.

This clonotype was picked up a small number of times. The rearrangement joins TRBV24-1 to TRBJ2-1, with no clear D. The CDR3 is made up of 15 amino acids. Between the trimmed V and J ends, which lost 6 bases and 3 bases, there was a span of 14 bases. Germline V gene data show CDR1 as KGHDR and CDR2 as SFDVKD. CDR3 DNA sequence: TGTGCCACCAGTACTCTCCGGGCGAACTACAATGAGCAGTTCTTC. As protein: CATSTLRANYNEQFF.